These 9 T cell receptor beta chains share one sample of origin, sequenced in a study of blood T cells in healthy people across ages. Primed by a sample-barcoded 5' primer and a J-beta primer mix, a second PCR proceeded for 7 to 11 cycles. TCRdb fed the 5' RACE reads into MiXCR, producing one record per CDR3 protein. Of 890,000 or so distinct CDR3 sequences in the sample, approximately 59% were seen once. Sequenced sample: blood. These receptors all come from a man between 25 and 39 years old in good health.

This clonotype was seen a single time. The chain's CDR3 is CASSLRGSHPLYGYTF. The DNA of the CDR3 is TGTGCCAGCAGCTTACGGGGTTCCCACCCCCTCTATGGCTACACCTTC. This chain joins TRBV7-2 and TRBJ1-2; no clear D gene. Deletions cut 2 bases from V and 4 bases from J, with 17 bases between. This CDR3 comprises 16 residues. CDR1 SGHTA and CDR2 FQGNSA come from the germline V gene.

The rearrangement uses TRBV5-1 and TRBJ2-7; D is unclear. CDR3 length: 14 amino acids. Looked up from germline, CDR1 is SGHRS and CDR2 is YFSETQ. The V end was cut by 1 base, the J end by 4 bases, with 12 bases between. CDR3 sequence reads: CASSLRPATYEQYF. In nucleotides, the CDR3 is TGCGCCAGCAGCTTGAGGCCGGCAACGTACGAGCAGTACTTC.

This rearrangement joins TRBV15 to TRBJ2-1, with D uncertain. Germline-derived CDR1 and CDR2 are LNHNV and YYDKDF (reference sequence). The CDR3 runs 15 residues. Deletions cut 0 bases from V and 0 bases from J, with 6 bases between. The CDR3 nucleotides are TGTGCCACCAGCAGAGATCCGAGCTCCTACAATGAGCAGTTCTTC. It yields the protein CATSRDPSSYNEQFF.

The rearrangement links TRBV7-2 to TRBJ2-7; 7 bases line up with TRBD2. J lost 3 bases, V lost 7 bases, and 12 bases had no gene match. Germline values: CDR1 SGHTA, CDR2 FQGNSA. There are 15 residues in the CDR3. The CDR3 bases are TGTGCCAGCACCCATGCCTGGGGGAGGGGCTACGAGCAGTACTTC. Amino acids: CASTHAWGRGYEQYF.

This sequence joins TRBV7-2 and TRBJ2-4; possible D gene TRBD1, 6 bases. TRBJ2-7 matches the DNA end more closely, so the J call is doubtful. Per germline, CDR1 SGHTA and CDR2 FQGNSA. The CDR3 runs to 14 residues. DNA of the CDR3: TGTGCCAGCGGTCTCTCCCAAGGGGGCTACGAGCAGTACTTC. It specifies CASGLSQGGYEQYF.

This chain uses TRBV27 with TRBJ2-4, with 7 bases aligning to TRBD1. The J call may be in error: the DNA end matches TRBJ2-7 better. The CDR3 extends over 14 amino acids. Germline CDR1 is MNHEY and CDR2 is SMNVEV (reference sequence). The CDR3 DNA reads as TGTGCCAGCAGTCGACAGGGAGATGGGTACGAGCAGTACTTC. Translation: CASSRQGDGYEQYF.

The table lists this clonotype with a few counts. V and J are TRBV12-3 or TRBV12-4 and TRBJ2-6, with D maybe TRBD2 (6 bases). This CDR3 has 16 amino acids. The V end lost 6 bases, the J end lost 3 bases, and 15 bases lay between the germline ends. The CDR3 reads CASSQRRGDGANVLTF. DNA for the CDR3: TGTGCCAGCAGCCAACGGCGGGGCGATGGGGCCAACGTCCTGACTTTC.

This clonotype was seen a handful of times. This chain uses TRBV3-1 with TRBJ1-2; possible D gene TRBD1, 5 bases. CDR3 size: 16 residues. The germline CDR1 and CDR2 sequences are LGHDT and YNNKEL (reference sequence). Trimming cost V 4 bases and J 7 bases, with 22 bases left between them. CDR3 in amino acids: CASSPGLNSHRGGYTF. For the CDR3, the DNA is TGTGCCAGCAGCCCGGGACTTAATTCCCATAGGGGTGGCTACACCTTC.

This clonotype was seen a handful of times. The chain combines TRBV6-1 with TRBJ2-1; the match to TRBD2 covers 10 bases. V lost 2 bases to trimming and J lost 8 bases; unmatched junction nucleotides: 9. Germline V gene lookup returns CDR1 MNHNS and CDR2 SASEGT. The CDR3 is made up of 16 amino acids. The CDR3 DNA is TGTGCCAGCAGTGAAACTCCTAGCGGGGGTGTTGATGAGCAGTTCTTC. Protein: CASSETPSGGVDEQFF.